This TCR beta chain was retrieved from a study of cytomegalovirus exposure and HLA in healthy donors. Primers: 60 Vbeta forward and 13 Jbeta reverse. In the authors' methods: An analysis performed later counted about 80 million unique TCR beta chains (roughly 11 million of them shared). Libraries were prepared by immunoSEQ multiplex PCR; TCRdb keeps only in-frame clonotypes and omits some of them. V and J calls and clone size are those listed in that table; D and trimming were worked out from the DNA. The data hold 160,000 or so clones, with over 70% observed a single time. The CDR3 sequence is 13 residues long. With 4 bases clipped from V and 4 bases from J, the junction kept 4 bases outside the gene matches. Germline-derived CDR1 and CDR2 are SEHNR and FQNEAQ (reference sequence).

What was sequenced was PBMCs. The rearrangement joins TRBV7-9 to TRBJ2-7, with TRBD2 identical over 7 bases. This sequence originates from a man in his fifties in good health and CMV-seropositive. Written as DNA, the CDR3 is TGTGCCAGCAGCTGGGGGGGAGGGTACGAGCAGTACTTC. Translation gives CASSWGGGYEQYF.